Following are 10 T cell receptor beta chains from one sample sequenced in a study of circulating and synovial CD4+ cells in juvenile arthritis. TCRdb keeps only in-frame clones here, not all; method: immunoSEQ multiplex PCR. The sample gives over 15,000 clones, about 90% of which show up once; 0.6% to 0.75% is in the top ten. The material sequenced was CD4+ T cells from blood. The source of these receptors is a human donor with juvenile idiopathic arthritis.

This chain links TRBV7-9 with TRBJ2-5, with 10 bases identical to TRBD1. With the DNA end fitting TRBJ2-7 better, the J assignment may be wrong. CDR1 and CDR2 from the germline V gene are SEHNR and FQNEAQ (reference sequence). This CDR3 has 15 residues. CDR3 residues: CASSLGQGYRYEQYF. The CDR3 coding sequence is TGTGCCAGCAGCTTGGGACAGGGGTATCGCTACGAGCAGTACTTC.

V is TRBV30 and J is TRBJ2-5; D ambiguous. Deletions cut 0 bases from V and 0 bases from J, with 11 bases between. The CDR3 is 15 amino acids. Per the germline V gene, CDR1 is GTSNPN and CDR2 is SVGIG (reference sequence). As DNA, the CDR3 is TGTGCCTGGAGTGTACCGACAACGTACCAAGAGACCCAGTACTTC. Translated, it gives CAWSVPTTYQETQYF.

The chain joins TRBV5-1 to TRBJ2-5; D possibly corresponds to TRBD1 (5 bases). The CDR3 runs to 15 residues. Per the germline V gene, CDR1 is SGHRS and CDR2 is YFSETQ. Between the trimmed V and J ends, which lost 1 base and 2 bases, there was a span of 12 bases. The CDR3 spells CASSLYLGAQETQYF. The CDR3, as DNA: TGCGCCAGCAGCTTGTATCTAGGGGCACAAGAGACCCAGTACTTC.

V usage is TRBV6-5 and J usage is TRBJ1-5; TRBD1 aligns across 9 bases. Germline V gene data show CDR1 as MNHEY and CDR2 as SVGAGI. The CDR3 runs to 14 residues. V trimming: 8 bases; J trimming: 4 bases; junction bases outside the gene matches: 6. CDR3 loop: CASGPGTGNQPQHF. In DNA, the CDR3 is TGTGCCAGCGGACCCGGGACAGGGAATCAGCCCCAGCATTTT.

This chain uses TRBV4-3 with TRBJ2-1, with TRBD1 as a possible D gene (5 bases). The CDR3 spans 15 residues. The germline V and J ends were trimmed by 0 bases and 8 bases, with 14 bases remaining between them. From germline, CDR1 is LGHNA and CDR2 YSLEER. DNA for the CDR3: TGCGCCAGCAGCCAAGAAACCGGCAGGGTCCATGAGCAGTTCTTC. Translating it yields CASSQETGRVHEQFF.

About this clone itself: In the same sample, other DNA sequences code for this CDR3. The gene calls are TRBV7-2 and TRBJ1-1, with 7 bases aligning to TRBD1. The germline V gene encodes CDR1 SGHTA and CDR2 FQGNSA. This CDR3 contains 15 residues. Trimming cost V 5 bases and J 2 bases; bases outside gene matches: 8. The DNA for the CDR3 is TGTGCCAGCAGCCTTAGGAGAGGGGGCAACACTGAAGCTTTCTTT. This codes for CASSLRRGGNTEAFF.

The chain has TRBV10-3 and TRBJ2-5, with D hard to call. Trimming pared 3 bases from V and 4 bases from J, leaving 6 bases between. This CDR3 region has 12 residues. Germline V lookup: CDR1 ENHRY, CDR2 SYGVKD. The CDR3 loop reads CAISENRETQYF. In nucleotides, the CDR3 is TGTGCCATCAGTGAAAATCGAGAGACCCAGTACTTC.

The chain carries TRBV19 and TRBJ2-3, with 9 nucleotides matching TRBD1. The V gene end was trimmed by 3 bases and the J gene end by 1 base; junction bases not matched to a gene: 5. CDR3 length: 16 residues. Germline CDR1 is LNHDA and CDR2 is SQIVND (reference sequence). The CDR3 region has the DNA TGTGCCAGTAGTATGAGGGACAGGGCCCGCACAGATACGCAGTATTTT. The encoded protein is CASSMRDRARTDTQYF.

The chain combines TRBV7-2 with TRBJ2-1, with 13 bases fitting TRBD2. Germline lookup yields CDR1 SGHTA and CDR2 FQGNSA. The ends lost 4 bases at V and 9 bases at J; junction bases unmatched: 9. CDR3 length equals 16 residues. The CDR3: CASSWSLTSGRGEQFF. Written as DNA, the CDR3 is TGTGCCAGCAGCTGGAGTTTAACTAGCGGGAGGGGTGAGCAGTTCTTC. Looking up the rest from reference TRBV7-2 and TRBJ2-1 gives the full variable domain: GAGVSQSPSNKVTEKGKDVELRCDPISGHTALYWYRQSLGQGLEFLIYFQGNSAPDKSGLPSDRFSAERTGGSVSTLTIQRTQQEDSAVYLCASSWSLTSGRGEQFFGPGTRLTVL.

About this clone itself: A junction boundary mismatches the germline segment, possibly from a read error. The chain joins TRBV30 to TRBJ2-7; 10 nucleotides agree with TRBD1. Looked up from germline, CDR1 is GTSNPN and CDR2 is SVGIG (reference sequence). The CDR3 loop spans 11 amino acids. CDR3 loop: CAWLLGQGSGF. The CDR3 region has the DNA TGTGCCTGGCTGCTGGGACAGGGGTCCGGGTTC.